This record concerns one T cell receptor (beta chain) sequence. Repertoires were generated with immunoSEQ multiplex PCR, while TCRdb's copy carries only in-frame clones and drops some. The sample consists of about 45,000 clones, around 80% of them appearing once. The source of the sample is a study of blood T cell repertoires in COVID-19. Overall study context: From T cells, B-cell-depleted T cells, or PBMCs came the material, which was cDNA or gDNA.

Germline-derived CDR1 and CDR2 are SEHNR and FQNEAQ (reference sequence). This CDR3 spans 15 amino acids. J gave up 3 bases and V 1 base, and 4 bases lay outside the gene matches. The chain has TRBV7-9 and TRBJ2-7; TRBD1 aligns across 9 bases. The sequence was collected from a human donor in a cohort sampled during active COVID-19. Sequencing used peripheral blood. CDR3 in DNA: TGTGCCAGCAGCTTAGTGGACAGGGGCGACTACGAGCAGTACTTC. Its protein is CASSLVDRGDYEQYF.